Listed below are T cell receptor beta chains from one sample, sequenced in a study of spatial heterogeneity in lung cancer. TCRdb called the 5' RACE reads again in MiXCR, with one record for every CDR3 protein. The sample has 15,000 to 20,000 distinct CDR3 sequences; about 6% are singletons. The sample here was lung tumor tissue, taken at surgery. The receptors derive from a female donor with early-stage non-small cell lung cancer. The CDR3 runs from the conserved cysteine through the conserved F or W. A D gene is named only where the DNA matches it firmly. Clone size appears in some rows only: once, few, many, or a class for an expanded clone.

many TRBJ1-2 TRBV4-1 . CASSQDEQNYGYTF TGCGCCAGCAGCCAAGATGAGCAGAACTATGGCTACACCTTC
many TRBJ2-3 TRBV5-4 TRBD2 CASSLVGLAGRATDTQYF TGTGCCAGCAGCTTGGTGGGACTAGCGGGAAGAGCCACAGATACGCAGTATTTT
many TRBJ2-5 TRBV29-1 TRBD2 CSVASGGAGTQYF TGCAGCGTTGCTAGCGGGGGTGCTGGGACCCAGTACTTC
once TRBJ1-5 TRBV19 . CASRRGTQPQHF TGTGCCAGTAGACGGGGCACTCAGCCCCAGCATTTT
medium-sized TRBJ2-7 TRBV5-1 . CASSPEWGGGYEQYF TGCGCCAGCAGCCCAGAGTGGGGGGGCGGCTACGAGCAGTACTTC
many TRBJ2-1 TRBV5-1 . CASSFKDIYNEQFF TGCGCCAGCAGCTTCAAGGATATCTACAATGAGCAGTTCTTC
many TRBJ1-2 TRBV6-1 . CASSEQGNHGYTF TGTGCCAGCAGTGAACAGGGTAACCATGGCTACACCTTC
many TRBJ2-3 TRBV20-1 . CSADGQAGGTDTQYF TGCAGTGCCGACGGACAGGCGGGAGGCACAGATACGCAGTATTTT
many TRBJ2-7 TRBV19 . CASSIRVSQKRPTSSYEQYF TGTGCCAGTAGTATAAGAGTGAGTCAGAAGAGGCCCACTAGCTCCTACGAGCAGTACTTC
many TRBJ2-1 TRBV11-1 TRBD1 CASSLDRYNEQFF TGTGCCAGCAGCTTGGACAGGTACAATGAGCAGTTCTTC
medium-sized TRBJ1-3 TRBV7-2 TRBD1 CASSRTPGQGGVDF TGTGCCAGCAGCCGTACACCGGGACAGGGGGGTGTGGATTTT
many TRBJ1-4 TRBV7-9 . CASSAGANEKLFF TGTGCCAGCAGCGCAGGAGCTAATGAAAAACTGTTTTTT
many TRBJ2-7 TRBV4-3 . CASSQDSQSGYEQYF TGCGCCAGCAGCCAAGATAGTCAAAGTGGCTACGAGCAGTACTTC
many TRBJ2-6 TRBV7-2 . CASRPPGTAWSGANVLTF TGTGCCAGCCGCCCCCCCGGGACCGCCTGGTCCGGGGCCAACGTCCTGACTTTC
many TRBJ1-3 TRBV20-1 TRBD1 CSARPRDRENSGNTIYF TGCAGTGCTAGACCCCGGGACAGGGAAAACTCCGGAAACACCATATATTTT
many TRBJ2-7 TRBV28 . CASSHSYEQYF TGTGCCAGCAGTCACTCCTACGAGCAGTACTTC
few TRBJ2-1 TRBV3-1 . CASSQQPRSVYNEQFF TGTGCCAGCAGCCAACAACCTAGGAGCGTCTACAATGAGCAGTTCTTC
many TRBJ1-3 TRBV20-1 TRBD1 CSANNPRQGVWGNTIYF TGCAGTGCTAACAATCCCCGACAGGGGGTATGGGGAAACACCATATATTTT
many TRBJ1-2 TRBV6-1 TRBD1 CASIPGTVTFNYGYTF TGTGCCAGCATCCCCGGGACAGTCACTTTTAACTATGGCTACACCTTC
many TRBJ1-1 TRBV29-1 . CSVEDRRGNTEAFF TGCAGCGTTGAAGATCGTAGGGGGAACACTGAAGCTTTCTTT
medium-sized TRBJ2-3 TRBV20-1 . CSANPSTDTQYF TGCAGTGCAAACCCTTCCACAGATACGCAGTATTTT
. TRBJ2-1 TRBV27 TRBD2 CASSISGTSGIYNEQFF TGTGCCAGCAGTATATCCGGGACTAGCGGGATCTACAATGAGCAGTTCTTC
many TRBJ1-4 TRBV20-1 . CSATRGNNEKLFF TGCAGTGCTACGAGGGGAAATAATGAAAAACTGTTTTTT
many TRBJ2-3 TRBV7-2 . CASSRNIVSVSTDTQYF TGTGCCAGCAGCCGAAACATCGTCTCTGTAAGCACAGATACGCAGTATTTT
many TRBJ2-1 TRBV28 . CASSFLSLGPHNEQFF TGTGCCAGCAGTTTCCTGTCGCTAGGACCACACAATGAGCAGTTCTTC
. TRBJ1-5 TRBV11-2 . CASSLVLDQPQHF TGTGCCAGCAGCTTAGTGTTGGATCAGCCCCAGCATTTT
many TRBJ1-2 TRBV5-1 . CASSNEGSYGYTF TGCGCCAGCAGCAACGAGGGGAGCTATGGCTACACCTTC
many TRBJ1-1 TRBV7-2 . CASSLVFGYSTEAFF TGTGCCAGCAGCTTAGTTTTCGGCTACAGTACTGAAGCTTTCTTT
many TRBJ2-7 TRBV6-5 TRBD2 CASSYWASGITYEQYF TGTGCCAGCAGTTACTGGGCTAGCGGGATCACCTACGAGCAGTACTTC
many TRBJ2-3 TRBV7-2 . CASSPRGDTDTQYF TGTGCCAGCAGTCCCCGTGGAGACACAGATACGCAGTATTTT
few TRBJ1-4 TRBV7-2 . CASSRGTEGFQLFF TGTGCCAGCAGCCGCGGGACGGAGGGTTTCCAACTGTTTTTT
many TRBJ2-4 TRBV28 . CASSLSVGGNIQYF TGTGCCAGCAGTTTATCGGTAGGGGGAAACATTCAGTACTTC
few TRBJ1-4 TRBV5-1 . CASSLDGSEKLFF TGCGCCAGCAGCTTGGATGGCAGCGAAAAACTGTTTTTT
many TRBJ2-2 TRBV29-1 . CSVGEGGQGDFTGELFF TGCAGCGTTGGGGAGGGAGGACAGGGAGATTTTACCGGGGAGCTGTTTTTT
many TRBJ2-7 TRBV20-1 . CSAAHRAGASYEQYF TGCAGTGCTGCCCACAGGGCAGGGGCCTCCTACGAGCAGTACTTC
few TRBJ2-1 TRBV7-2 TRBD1 CASSSGQGKNEQFF TGTGCCAGCAGCTCGGGACAGGGAAAAAATGAGCAGTTCTTC